A single T cell receptor (beta chain) is shown here with its context. V gave up 0 bases and J gave up 10 bases; unmatched junction bases: 12. Germline V gene lookup returns CDR1 SGHDT and CDR2 YYEEEE. The CDR3 sequence is 17 residues long. In the study's own analysis: Estimation of nucleated cell counts relied on the amplification of reference gene primers. Profiled with immunoSEQ multiplex PCR; TCRdb holds only in-frame clones, not every one. V, J and clone size were drawn from that table, and D and trimming were deduced from the DNA. Among about 190,000 clones listed, 90% were seen once. These data originate in a study of blood T cell repertoires in COVID-19. Across the study: Both acute and convalescent COVID-19 samples were obtained from the United States, Italy and Spain. The analysed material was cDNA or gDNA that came from T cells, B-cell-depleted T cells, or PBMCs.

This sequence was found in a man aged 45-65 years with acute or convalescent COVID-19. This chain links TRBV5-6 with TRBJ2-1; 11 bases line up with TRBD1. The sequenced sample was peripheral blood. The CDR3, as DNA: TGTGCCAGCAGCTTGGCTTTATGGGACAGGGGGAAGGCGGAGCAGTTCTTC. Translation gives CASSLALWDRGKAEQFF.